One sample yielded the 13 T cell receptor beta chains listed below, sequenced in a study of blood T cell repertoires in COVID-19. Assay: immunoSEQ multiplex PCR; the TCRdb copy retains only in-frame clones and omits some. Here the sample spans fewer than 70,000 clones, approximately 89% being singletons. The specimen was peripheral blood. The receptor source for this set is a man aged 60-69 years with active or convalescent COVID-19.

The CDR3 region is CASSAGQGGNSPLHF. The DNA for the CDR3 is TGTGCCAGCAGCGCGGGACAGGGTGGTAATTCACCCCTCCACTTT. The gene calls are TRBV9 and TRBJ1-6; TRBD1 matches at 9 bases. J gave up 6 bases and V 3 bases, and 4 bases lay outside the gene matches. CDR3 length: 15 amino acids. Germline-derived CDR1 and CDR2 are SGDLS and YYNGEE.

Here the CDR3 reads CASSFQGNYGYTF. In nucleotides, the CDR3 is TGTGCCAGCAGTTTTCAGGGCAACTATGGCTACACCTTC. The gene calls are TRBV12-3 or TRBV12-4 and TRBJ1-2; possible D gene TRBD1, 5 bases. V was shortened by 3 bases and J by 2 bases, with 7 bases between the two germline ends. This CDR3 has 13 residues.

The chain joins TRBV11-2 to TRBJ1-4; the match to TRBD1 covers 9 bases. The germline V gene has CDR1 SGHAT and CDR2 FQNNGV. V was pared by 3 bases and J by 4 bases, with 3 bases of the junction left unmatched. CDR3 length: 15 amino acids. The CDR3 reads CASSLRTGDNEKLFF. CDR3 nucleotide sequence: TGTGCCAGCAGCTTGCGGACAGGGGATAATGAAAAACTGTTTTTT.

V and J are TRBV7-9 and TRBJ2-5; D remains unclear. The CDR3 is 12 amino acids. CDR1 SEHNR and CDR2 FQNEAQ come from the germline V gene (reference sequence). Between the trimmed V and J ends, which lost 5 bases and 4 bases, there was a span of 8 bases. CDR3 nucleotide sequence: TGTGCCAGCAGCCTCGTTTCAGAGACCCAGTACTTC. This sequence encodes CASSLVSETQYF.

CDR3 loop: CASSKYRDKYQETQYF. CDR3 nucleotides: TGTGCCAGCAGTAAATACCGGGACAAGTACCAAGAGACCCAGTACTTC. This rearrangement joins TRBV2 to TRBJ2-5; D might be TRBD1 (6 bases). This CDR3 comprises 16 residues. V gave up 5 bases and J gave up 0 bases, with 16 bases separating them. Germline V lookup: CDR1 SNHLY, CDR2 FYNNEI.

V is TRBV18 and J is TRBJ2-2, with D possibly being TRBD2 (6 bases). The germline V and J ends were trimmed by 2 bases and 0 bases, with 10 bases remaining between them. This CDR3 contains 16 residues. Germline V gene data show CDR1 as KGHSH and CDR2 as LQKENI. The CDR3, as DNA: TGTGCCAGCTCACCATGGGGGGTCGCGAACACCGGGGAGCTGTTTTTT. As protein: CASSPWGVANTGELFF.

A single count supports this clone. DNA for the CDR3: TGTGCCAGCAGTTACTCGAAAGGGGGCCCCCCCTTAGCTAACTATGGCTACACCTTC. The encoded protein is CASSYSKGGPPLANYGYTF. J is TRBJ1-2 and V is TRBV6-8; 7 bases agree with TRBD1. The length of the CDR3 is 19 residues. The J segment lost 0 bases and the V segment lost 0 bases, leaving 13 bases of the junction unmatched. CDR1 and CDR2 from the germline V gene are MNHGY and SAAAGT.

The rearrangement links TRBV23-1 to TRBJ2-1; the match to TRBD2 covers 7 bases. TRBV23-1 falls under the ORF class, with uncertain function. The V and J ends lost 11 bases and 6 bases, in that order; junction bases with no gene match: 19. This CDR3 contains 16 residues. CDR3 loop: CAQRATLGGGTNEQFF. CDR3 nucleotides: TGCGCCCAACGGGCCACCTTGGGGGGAGGGACCAATGAGCAGTTCTTC.

The chain couples TRBV11-2 to TRBJ1-3; 11 bases fit TRBD1. This CDR3 spans 16 amino acids. Trimming removed 5 bases from V and 7 bases from J; junction bases left unmatched: 10. Germline CDR1 SGHAT, CDR2 FQNNGV. The CDR3 here is CASSRGQGAIGNTIYF. In nucleotides, the CDR3 is TGTGCCAGCAGCCGAGGACAGGGGGCGATAGGGAACACCATATATTTT.

This rearrangement joins TRBV7-6 to TRBJ2-2; TRBD2 matches 7 bases. The J segment lost 4 bases and the V segment lost 1 base, leaving 3 bases of the junction unmatched. The germline V gene has CDR1 SGHVS and CDR2 FNYEAQ. The CDR3 has 15 amino acids. DNA for the CDR3: TGTGCCAGCAGCTTAGGGGTAGCGGGCACCGGGGAGCTGTTTTTT. It specifies CASSLGVAGTGELFF.

The chain joins TRBV10-3 to TRBJ1-5; 7 bases line up with TRBD1. The CDR3 loop spans 15 amino acids. Germline-derived CDR1 and CDR2 are ENHRY and SYGVKD. The junction had 8 bases not matched to a gene; V was cut back by 3 bases and J by 6 bases. The CDR3 DNA is TGTGCCATCAGTGAAAGGGACAGTAAGAGTCAGCCCCAGCATTTT. This gives the protein CAISERDSKSQPQHF.

The chain is built from TRBV18 and TRBJ2-7; possibly TRBD1 for D (5 bases). CDR3 length: 13 residues. Germline CDR1 and CDR2: KGHSH and LQKENI. Trimming took off 3 bases at V and 5 bases at J, with 11 bases between the two ends. As DNA, the CDR3 is TGTGCCAGCTCACCCCAACGCAGGGACGAGCAGTACTTC. As protein: CASSPQRRDEQYF. The variable domain in full, with the rest retrieved from reference TRBV18 and TRBJ2-7, is NAGVMQNPRHLVRRRGQEARLRCSPMKGHSHVYWYRQLPEEGLKFMVYLQKENIIDESGMPKERFSAEFPKEGPSILRIQQVVRGDSAAYFCASSPQRRDEQYFGPGTRLTVT.

The V and J genes are TRBV30 and TRBJ2-1; TRBD1 matches 9 bases. This CDR3 spans 14 amino acids. Germline loops: CDR1 GTSNPN, CDR2 SVGIG (reference sequence). V gave up 0 bases and J gave up 9 bases; unmatched junction bases: 6. The CDR3 spells CAWSVGQGIGEQFF. The DNA for the CDR3 is TGTGCCTGGAGTGTGGGACAGGGAATAGGTGAGCAGTTCTTC.